The 26 T cell receptor beta chains below all came from one sample that was sequenced in a study of Ad26.COV2.S vaccination and SARS-CoV-2 variants. The protocol was immunoSEQ multiplex PCR, while the TCRdb copy is restricted to in-frame clones and leaves out a portion. This sample has approximately 480,000 clones, with around 85% found just once. The treatment: about 20 received Ad26.COV2.S at low or high dose, single or two shots; a few received placebo; per-sample allocation not given. The study sampled participants on day 63 after the first vaccine or placebo injection. Sequences were derived from peripheral blood, sampled in a trial of Ad26.COV2.S vaccine versus placebo. Receptors originate from a person between 18 and 65 years old who received the Ad26.COV2.S COVID-19 vaccine or a placebo.

The V call is TRBV7-4, the J call TRBJ2-7; D gene ambiguous. This CDR3 comprises 15 residues. The germline V and J ends were trimmed by 6 bases and 1 base, with 16 bases remaining between them. In germline, CDR1 is SGHVT, CDR2 SQSDAQ. CDR3 region: CASRSGPQASYEQYF. The CDR3 DNA is TGTGCCAGCAGATCCGGGCCCCAAGCGTCCTACGAGCAGTACTTC.

The J gene is TRBJ2-2, the V gene TRBV5-6; 13 bases match TRBD2. The junction had 8 bases not matched to a gene; V was cut back by 4 bases and J by 5 bases. Germline-derived CDR1 and CDR2 are SGHDT and YYEEEE. The CDR3 extends over 17 amino acids. Here the CDR3 reads CASSLGLAGVRTGELFF. The CDR3 nucleotides read TGTGCCAGCAGCCTCGGACTAGCGGGAGTGAGGACCGGGGAGCTGTTTTTT.

The V and J genes are TRBV13 and TRBJ1-1, with 7 nucleotides matching TRBD1. The V gene end was trimmed by 0 bases and the J gene end by 1 base; junction bases not matched to a gene: 11. This CDR3 is 18 amino acids long. Germline CDR1 PRHDT, CDR2 FYEKMQ (reference sequence). The CDR3 DNA is TGTGCCAGCAGCTTAGGATACAGGGGTAGGAACTCGAACACTGAAGCTTTCTTT. Translating gives CASSLGYRGRNSNTEAFF.

The genes are TRBV6-5 and TRBJ2-2; no clear D. Germline V gene data show CDR1 as MNHEY and CDR2 as SVGAGI. The V and J ends lost 6 bases and 5 bases respectively, with 7 bases between them. This CDR3 region has 12 residues. The DNA for the CDR3 is TGTGCCAGCAGGAGAATTACCGGGGAGCTGTTTTTT. Translated, it gives CASRRITGELFF.

This rearrangement joins TRBV12-3 or TRBV12-4 to TRBJ1-2; D call uncertain. Trimming pared 1 base from V and 4 bases from J, leaving 7 bases between. CDR3 length: 13 amino acids. CDR3 DNA: TGTGCCAGCAGTTTAGACGGGATCTATGGCTACACCTTC. This gives the protein CASSLDGIYGYTF.

The rearrangement links TRBV5-1 to TRBJ2-2; 11 nucleotides align to TRBD1. J lost 8 bases, V lost 2 bases, and 5 bases had no gene match. The germline CDR1 and CDR2 sequences are SGHRS and YFSETQ. The CDR3 has 15 amino acids. In DNA, the CDR3 is TGCGCCAGCAGCTTACAGGACAGGGGGCGAGGGGAGCTGTTTTTT. This sequence encodes CASSLQDRGRGELFF.

The chain employs TRBV13 and TRBJ2-3, with 7 positions matching TRBD2. Germline CDR1 PRHDT, CDR2 FYEKMQ (reference sequence). The CDR3 runs 18 residues. Germline trimming cut 0 bases from V and 3 bases from J; bases unmatched to any gene: 12. The CDR3 DNA follows: TGTGCCAGCAGCTTAGGTTTTCGCGGGAGCCTGGTAACAGATACGCAGTATTTT. Encoded protein: CASSLGFRGSLVTDTQYF. The full variable domain, completed using reference TRBV13 and TRBJ2-3, is AAGVIQSPRHLIKEKRETATLKCYPIPRHDTVYWYQQGPGQDPQFLISFYEKMQSDKGSIPDRFSAQQFSDYHSELNMSSLELGDSALYFCASSLGFRGSLVTDTQYFGPGTRLTVL.

The chain has TRBV20-1 and TRBJ2-1; D is ambiguous. CDR1 is DFQATT, CDR2 SNEGSKA, per germline (reference sequence). The CDR3 is 15 residues long. V dropped 3 bases and J dropped 2 bases, with 14 bases sitting between them. The chain's CDR3 is CSASFGGPPYNEQFF. CDR3 nucleotide sequence: TGCAGTGCTAGTTTCGGCGGCCCTCCCTACAATGAGCAGTTCTTC.

This clone showed up just a few times. The chain joins TRBV10-3 to TRBJ1-3; D call uncertain. The CDR3 is made up of 14 amino acids. The V gene lost 8 bases and the J gene lost 4 bases, with 15 bases spanning the gap. The V gene's germline CDR1 is ENHRY and CDR2 SYGVKD. As DNA, the CDR3 is TGTGCCATCCGAGAACGTCTATCCGGAAACACCATATATTTT. As protein: CAIRERLSGNTIYF.

The chain combines TRBV25-1 with TRBJ1-2; weak D call: TRBD1 (5 bases). Between the trimmed V and J ends, which lost 4 bases and 4 bases, there was a span of 10 bases. This CDR3 comprises 13 residues. From germline, CDR1 is MGHDK and CDR2 SYGVNS. The CDR3 DNA is TGTGCCAGCAGTGGGCCGGGGGGCTATGGCTACACCTTC. This sequence encodes CASSGPGGYGYTF.

The chain joins TRBV2 to TRBJ2-1; 13 positions agree with TRBD2. The CDR3 consists of 17 residues. Trimming took 4 bases from V and 8 from J; bases not matched to a gene: 11. CDR1 is SNHLY and CDR2 is FYNNEI in the germline V gene. The DNA of the CDR3 is TGTGCCAGCAGTGGACTAGCGGGAGGCCGACTCGACCATGAGCAGTTCTTC. This encodes CASSGLAGGRLDHEQFF.

This sequence joins TRBV14 and TRBJ2-7; 7 positions match TRBD2. Germline CDR1 and CDR2: SGHDN and FVKESK. This CDR3 spans 13 amino acids. Trimming cost V 2 bases and J 3 bases; bases outside gene matches: 1. CDR3 DNA sequence: TGTGCCAGCAGCCAATGGGGGGGCTACGAGCAGTACTTC. Protein product: CASSQWGGYEQYF.

The V call is TRBV7-9, the J call TRBJ2-1, with unresolved D. V lost 5 bases and J lost 2, with 19 bases in between. CDR3 length equals 17 residues. Germline values: CDR1 SEHNR, CDR2 FQNEAQ (reference sequence). CDR3 residues: CASSPDVQGWAYNEQFF. The CDR3 DNA is TGTGCCAGCAGCCCAGACGTTCAAGGGTGGGCCTACAATGAGCAGTTCTTC.

This chain joins TRBV29-1 and TRBJ2-1; 9 bases map to TRBD1. The CDR3 runs to 16 residues. Germline CDR1 and CDR2: SQVTM and ANQGSEA. V trimming: 0 bases; J trimming: 1 base; junction bases outside the gene matches: 4. CDR3 in amino acids: CSVEDETGGSYNEQFF. The CDR3 region has the DNA TGCAGCGTTGAAGATGAGACAGGGGGGTCCTACAATGAGCAGTTCTTC.

The J gene is TRBJ2-1, the V gene TRBV7-3; 11 bases fit TRBD2. V lost 5 bases and J lost 7; bases outside the gene matches: 13. CDR1 and CDR2 from the germline V gene are SGHTA and FQGTGA. The length of the CDR3 is 17 residues. CDR3 in DNA: TGTGCCAGCAGCCGGGGGGTTATCTCTAGCGGGAGGAATGAGCAGTTCTTC. Translating it yields CASSRGVISSGRNEQFF.

The J gene is TRBJ1-5, the V gene TRBV27; D perhaps matches TRBD1 (6 bases). CDR1 and CDR2 from the germline V gene are MNHEY and SMNVEV (reference sequence). V shed 5 bases and J shed 2 bases, with 13 bases lying between them. This CDR3 has 15 amino acids. The CDR3 coding sequence is TGTGCCAGCAGTCCACCAGGGGCGGGCAATCAGCCCCAGCATTTT. The encoded protein is CASSPPGAGNQPQHF.

The chain links TRBV11-2 to TRBJ2-5; D is ambiguous. CDR1 SGHAT and CDR2 FQNNGV come from the germline V gene. This CDR3 has 11 amino acids. The V end lost 3 bases, the J end lost 3 bases, and 2 bases lay between the germline ends. DNA of the CDR3: TGTGCCAGCAGCTTTAAAGAGACCCAGTACTTC. It encodes CASSFKETQYF.

A single count supports this clone. V and J are TRBV19 and TRBJ2-2, with D tentatively TRBD1 or TRBD2 (5 bases each). CDR1 LNHDA and CDR2 SQIVND come from the germline V gene (reference sequence). The length of the CDR3 is 14 residues. V was shortened by 7 bases and J by 0 bases, with 9 bases between the two germline ends. This chain's CDR3 is CASIGAANTGELFF. CDR3 DNA: TGTGCCAGTATCGGGGCGGCGAACACCGGGGAGCTGTTTTTT.

The J gene is TRBJ2-5, the V gene TRBV3-1 (or the pseudogene TRBV3-2); TRBD2 aligns across 12 bases. Germline V gene data show CDR1 as LGHDT and CDR2 as YNNKEL (reference sequence). The V gene end was trimmed by 6 bases and the J gene end by 5 bases; junction bases not matched to a gene: 7. This CDR3 is built from 15 residues. The CDR3 protein is CASRPLAGGKETQYF. The DNA for the CDR3 is TGTGCCAGCAGACCGCTAGCGGGAGGGAAGGAGACCCAGTACTTC.

V gene TRBV6-2 or TRBV6-3 combines with J gene TRBJ2-3; D not certain. Germline V gene lookup returns CDR1 MNHEY and CDR2 SVGEGT. CDR3 length: 16 residues. V lost 2 bases to trimming and J lost 0 bases, with 12 bases between them. Here the CDR3 reads CASSYRRRPSTDTQYF. CDR3 sequence (DNA): TGTGCCAGCAGTTACCGACGCAGGCCTAGCACAGATACGCAGTATTTT.

Only a few counts were recorded for this clone. This same CDR3 is encoded by further DNA sequences in the sample. The rearrangement uses TRBV6-1 and TRBJ1-5; D gene uncertain. Germline-derived CDR1 and CDR2 are MNHNS and SASEGT. Trimming left V 0 bases short and J 2 bases short, with 5 bases between. The CDR3 sequence is 14 residues long. DNA of the CDR3: TGTGCCAGCAGTGAAGCGAGGGGCAATCAGCCCCAGCATTTT. Translation: CASSEARGNQPQHF.

The J gene is TRBJ2-5, the V gene TRBV9, with TRBD2 identical over 14 bases. There are 18 residues in the CDR3. The germline CDR1 and CDR2 sequences are SGDLS and YYNGEE. The ends lost 3 bases at V and 4 bases at J; junction bases unmatched: 11. The CDR3, as DNA: TGTGCCAGCAGCGCCACCGGGACTAGCGGGAGAGTGGGAGAGACCCAGTACTTC. Encoded protein: CASSATGTSGRVGETQYF.

The rearrangement joins TRBV27 to TRBJ1-5, with TRBD1 as a possible D gene (5 bases). The CDR3 contains 15 residues. Germline assignment: CDR1 MNHEY and CDR2 SMNVEV (reference sequence). V was trimmed by 5 bases and J by 2 bases, leaving 13 bases between them. CDR3 sequence reads: CASSQTRAGNQPQHF. CDR3 nucleotide sequence: TGTGCCAGCAGTCAAACCAGGGCGGGCAATCAGCCCCAGCATTTT.

This clone appeared a single time. The rearrangement links TRBV11-3 to TRBJ2-2; 8 positions agree with TRBD2. Per germline, CDR1 SGHNT and CDR2 YENEEA. V trimming: 5 bases; J trimming: 1 base; junction bases outside the gene matches: 3. The CDR3 runs 15 residues. The CDR3 reads CASSPSGGNTGELFF. The DNA of the CDR3 is TGTGCCAGCAGCCCAAGCGGGGGGAACACCGGGGAGCTGTTTTTT.

This rearrangement joins TRBV7-9 to TRBJ2-1; 13 nucleotides agree with TRBD2. Unmatched junction bases numbered 7, after V lost 6 bases and J lost 8 bases. CDR1 is SEHNR, CDR2 FQNEAQ, per germline (reference sequence). The CDR3 runs to 15 residues. CDR3 protein: CASSSRLAGGHEQFF. The CDR3 region has the DNA TGTGCCAGCAGTTCCCGACTAGCGGGGGGCCATGAGCAGTTCTTC.

Notes on this clone: This sample includes further DNA sequences coding for the same CDR3. CDR3 region: CASSQLGNEQFF. CDR3 nucleotides: TGTGCCAGCAGCCAGCTAGGCAATGAGCAGTTCTTC. This chain links TRBV3-1 (or the pseudogene TRBV3-2) with TRBJ2-1; D is unresolved. This CDR3 is built from 12 residues. Germline V gives CDR1 LGHDT, CDR2 YNNKEL (reference sequence). V lost 3 bases, J lost 6 bases, and 6 bases lay in between.